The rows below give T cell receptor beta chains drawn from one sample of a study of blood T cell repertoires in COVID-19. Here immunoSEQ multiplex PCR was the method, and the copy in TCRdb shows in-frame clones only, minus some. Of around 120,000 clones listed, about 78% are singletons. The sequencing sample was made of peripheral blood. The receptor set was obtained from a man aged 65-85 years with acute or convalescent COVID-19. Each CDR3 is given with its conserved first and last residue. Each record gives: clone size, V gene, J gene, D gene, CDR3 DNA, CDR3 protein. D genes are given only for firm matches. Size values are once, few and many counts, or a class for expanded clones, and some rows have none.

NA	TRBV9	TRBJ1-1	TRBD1	TGTGCCAGCAGCGTAGACCCCGGGACAGGCACTGAAGCTTTCTTT	CASSVDPGTGTEAFF
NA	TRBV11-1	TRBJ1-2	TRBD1	TGTGCCAGCGGTCTTAACAGGGGGGCTGGCTACACCTTC	CASGLNRGAGYTF
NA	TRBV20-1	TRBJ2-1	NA	TGCAGTGCCGATCCGGGACTTGAGCAGTTCTTC	CSADPGLEQFF
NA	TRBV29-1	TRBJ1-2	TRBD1	TGCAGCGTTGACCGGGCTGGGGACAGGGCTGACTATGGCTACACCTTC	CSVDRAGDRADYGYTF
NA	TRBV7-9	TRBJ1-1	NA	TGTGCCAGCATCAAAGGGGGGGGCGCCACTGAAGCTTTCTTT	CASIKGGGATEAFF
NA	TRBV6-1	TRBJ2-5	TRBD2	TGTGCCAGCAGTGGCCGGTTGCTAGCGGGGGCGGGGGAGACCCAGTACTTC	CASSGRLLAGAGETQYF
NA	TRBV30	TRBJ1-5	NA	TGTGCCTGGAGTGTTAGCAACAATCAGCCCCAGCATTTT	CAWSVSNNQPQHF
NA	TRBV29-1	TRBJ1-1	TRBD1	TGCAGCGTTGAAGAACGGACAGGCTCCACTGAAGCTTTCTTT	CSVEERTGSTEAFF
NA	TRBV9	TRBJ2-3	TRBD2	TGTGCCAGCAGCGTACCATTGAGCGGGGGTAGCACAGATACGCAGTATTTT	CASSVPLSGGSTDTQYF
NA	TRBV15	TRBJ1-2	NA	TGTGCCACCAGCAGAGAGAGGGATAGAGGCTACACCTTC	CATSRERDRGYTF
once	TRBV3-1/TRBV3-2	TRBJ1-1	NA	TGTGCCAGCAGCCAAGATCCGTTAGGGGCAGGTTCGGCTTTCTTT	CASSQDPLGAGSAFF
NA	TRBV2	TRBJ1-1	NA	TGTGCCAGCAGGGAGTCAGGGGTAAGGAGCACTGAAGCTTTCTTT	CASRESGVRSTEAFF
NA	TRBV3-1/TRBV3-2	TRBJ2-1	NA	TGTGCCAGCAGCCATACAACGCAGGGAAAGGAGCAGTTCTTC	CASSHTTQGKEQFF
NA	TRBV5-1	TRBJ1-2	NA	TGCGCCAGCAGCTTGACAGGGAGAGACTATGGCTACACCTTC	CASSLTGRDYGYTF
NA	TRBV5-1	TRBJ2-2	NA	TGCGCCAGCAGCGAGACTGGCCGGAGAGGCACCGGGGAGCTGTTTTTT	CASSETGRRGTGELFF
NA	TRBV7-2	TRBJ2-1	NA	TGTGCCAGCAGCATCGCCCCTAGCCCATCCTACAATGAGCAGTTCTTC	CASSIAPSPSYNEQFF
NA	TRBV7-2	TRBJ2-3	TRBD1	TGTGCCAGCAGTTTAGTTTCAGGGGGCGCCGCAGATACGCAGTATTTT	CASSLVSGGAADTQYF
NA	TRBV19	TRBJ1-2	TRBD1	TGTGCCAGTAGTCTACAGGGGCCGGCTAACTATGGCTACACCTTC	CASSLQGPANYGYTF
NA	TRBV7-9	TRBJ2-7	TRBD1	TGTGCCAGCGCCCTCTCACAGGGGAACGAGCAGTACTTC	CASALSQGNEQYF
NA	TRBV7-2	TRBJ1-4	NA	TGTGCCAGCAGCCTCGGACAGTTCGGGTCGGGTGAAAAACTGTTTTTT	CASSLGQFGSGEKLFF
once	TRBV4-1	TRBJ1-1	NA	TGCGCCAGCAGCCAACGGCTGTCCCCCACTACCCATCAGAACACTGAAGCTTTCTTT	CASSQRLSPTTHQNTEAFF
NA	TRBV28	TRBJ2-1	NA	TGTGCAGCCGGGGGTAGGCTTAACTCCTACAATGAGCAGTTCTTC	CAAGGRLNSYNEQFF
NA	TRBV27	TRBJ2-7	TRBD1	TGTGCCAGCTCTAACCGGGGGACAGGGGACCACGAGCAGTACTTC	CASSNRGTGDHEQYF
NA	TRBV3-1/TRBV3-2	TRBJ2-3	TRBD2	TGTGCCAGCAGCCAAGACGGGATTCATAGACTAGCGGGGAATGGCACAGATACGCAGTATTTT	CASSQDGIHRLAGNGTDTQYF
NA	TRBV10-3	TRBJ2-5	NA	TGTGCCATCAGTGAGTCGGCAGGGGCGACGGAGACCCAGTACTTC	CAISESAGATETQYF
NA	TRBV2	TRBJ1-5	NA	TGTGCCAGCAGTAGGACAGTTGGCAATCAGCCCCAGCATTTT	CASSRTVGNQPQHF
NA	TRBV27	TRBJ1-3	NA	TGTGCCAGCAGTTTCGCTGGGGGCACGTCTGGAAACACCATATATTTT	CASSFAGGTSGNTIYF
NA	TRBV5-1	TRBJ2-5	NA	TGCGCCAGCAGCTGGAATACAGGGAAGGGAGAGACCCAGTACTTC	CASSWNTGKGETQYF
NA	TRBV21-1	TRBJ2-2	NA	TGTGCCAGCAGCAAAATCGCGGGGGAGAACACCGGGGAGCTGTTTTTT	CASSKIAGENTGELFF
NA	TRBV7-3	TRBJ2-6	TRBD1	TGTGCCAGCAGCTTGGGACAGGGCTCTGGGGCCAACGTCCTGACTTTC	CASSLGQGSGANVLTF
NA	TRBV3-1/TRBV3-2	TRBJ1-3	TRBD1	TGTGCCAGCAGCCAAGGTACAGACAGGGCTGGAAACACCATATATTTT	CASSQGTDRAGNTIYF
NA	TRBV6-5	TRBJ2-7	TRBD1	TGTGCCAGCAGATCAACAGGGGTCAACGAGCAGTACTTC	CASRSTGVNEQYF
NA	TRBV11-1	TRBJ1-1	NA	TGTGCCAGCAACAATTTCAGGAACACTGAAGCTTTCTTT	CASNNFRNTEAFF
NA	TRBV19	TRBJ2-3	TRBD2	TGTGCCAGTAGTTTCGGACTAGCTGCAGATACGCAGTATTTT	CASSFGLAADTQYF
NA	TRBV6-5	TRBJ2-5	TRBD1	TGTGCCAGCAGCGCCAACAGGGGGTGGGTAGAGACCCAGTACTTC	CASSANRGWVETQYF
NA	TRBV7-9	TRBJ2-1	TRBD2	TGTGCCAGCGTCCTAGCGGGGGGGCAGCGGAATGAGCAGTTCTTC	CASVLAGGQRNEQFF
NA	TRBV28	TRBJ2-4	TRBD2	TGTGCCAGCAGTACGACTAGCGGGGGATTAGCCAAAAACATTCAGTACTTC	CASSTTSGGLAKNIQYF
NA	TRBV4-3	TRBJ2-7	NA	TGCGCCAGCAGCCAAGATCGAGGGAGCTCCTACGAGCAGTACTTC	CASSQDRGSSYEQYF
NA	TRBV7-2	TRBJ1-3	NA	TGTGCCAGCAGCCCTCGGGCTTCGGGGGGAAACACCATATATTTT	CASSPRASGGNTIYF
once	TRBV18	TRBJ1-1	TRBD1	TGTGCCAGCTCTGGACAGGGAGTGGCGAACACTGAAGCTTTCTTT	CASSGQGVANTEAFF
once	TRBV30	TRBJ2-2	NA	TGTGCCTGGACCCCGGGCAGGGGAAGGGCGAACACCGGGGAGCTGTTTTTT	CAWTPGRGRANTGELFF
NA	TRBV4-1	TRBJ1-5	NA	TGCGCCACAGGACAGCTTAGCAATCAGCCCCAGCATTTT	CATGQLSNQPQHF
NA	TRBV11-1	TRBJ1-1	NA	TGTGCCAGCAGCTTAAGCAGGCTGAACACTGAAGCTTTCTTT	CASSLSRLNTEAFF
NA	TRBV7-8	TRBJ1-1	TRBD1	TGTGCCAGCAGCGACCGGGACAGGACGGAGAAGGGGATCTTT	CASSDRDRTEKGIF
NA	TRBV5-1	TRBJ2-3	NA	TGCGCCAGCAGCGACGGGAGCACAGATACGCAGTATTTT	CASSDGSTDTQYF
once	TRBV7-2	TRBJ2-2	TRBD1	TGTGCCAGCAGCTTAGAGGACAGGGGCGGTGCCGGGGAGCTGTTTTTT	CASSLEDRGGAGELFF
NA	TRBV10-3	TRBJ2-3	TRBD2	TGTGCCATCAGCCCGGGGGGTTCCACAGATACGCAGTATTTT	CAISPGGSTDTQYF
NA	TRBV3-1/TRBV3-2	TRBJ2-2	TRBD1	TGTGCCAGCAGCCAAGAGGTTAACGCGGGCAGGGGGCTAGGCGGGGAGCTGTTTTTT	CASSQEVNAGRGLGGELFF
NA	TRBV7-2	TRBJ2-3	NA	TGTGCCAGCAGCTTAGGACAGGTTGGTGCAGATACGCAGTATTTT	CASSLGQVGADTQYF
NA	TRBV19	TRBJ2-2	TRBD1	TGTGCCACCCAGAGACAGGGGGCGGGAACCGGGGAGCTGTTTTTT	CATQRQGAGTGELFF
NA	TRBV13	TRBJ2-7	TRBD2	TGTGCCAGCAGCTTAGCGGGACTAGCGGGGGGGCGCCCCTACGAGCAGTACTTC	CASSLAGLAGGRPYEQYF
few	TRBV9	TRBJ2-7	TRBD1	TGTGCCAGCAGCGTAGGGGCGGGACAGGGGGCCTACGAGCAGTACTTC	CASSVGAGQGAYEQYF
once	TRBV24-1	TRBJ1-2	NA	TGTGCCACCAGTGATCCCCAAGGGGGGGGGCGCTATGGCTACACCTTC	CATSDPQGGGRYGYTF